A selection of T cell receptor beta chains follows, all from one sample in a study of beta chain features in type 1 diabetes. Measured with immunoSEQ multiplex PCR; TCRdb has only the in-frame clones, and not every one. The sample consists of about 260,000 clones, 20% of them appearing once. Sequenced material: naive CD4+ T cells from blood. The receptors come from a middle-aged woman with type 1 diabetes. CDR3s leave out the opening cysteine and the closing phenylalanine or tryptophan. D genes are given only for firm matches.

d_call: NA
v_call: TRBV29-1
j_call: TRBJ1-3
cdr3_aa: SVEGLRNTIY

d_call: TRBD1
v_call: TRBV4-1
j_call: TRBJ1-2
cdr3_aa: ASSQDRRTGALINYGYT

d_call: TRBD2
v_call: TRBV9
j_call: TRBJ2-7
cdr3_aa: ASSRTSETYEQY

d_call: TRBD2
v_call: TRBV7-2
j_call: TRBJ2-3
cdr3_aa: ASSFLSGGRADTQY

d_call: NA
v_call: TRBV5-1
j_call: TRBJ1-3
cdr3_aa: ASKETVPGNTIY

d_call: NA
v_call: TRBV19
j_call: TRBJ2-6
cdr3_aa: ASSPSSGANVLT

d_call: NA
v_call: TRBV29-1
j_call: TRBJ1-2
cdr3_aa: SARDYGYT

d_call: TRBD1
v_call: TRBV19
j_call: TRBJ2-5
cdr3_aa: ASSIWDSGARETQY

d_call: NA
v_call: TRBV18
j_call: TRBJ1-4
cdr3_aa: ASSQNRELSEKLF

d_call: NA
v_call: TRBV5-1
j_call: TRBJ1-2
cdr3_aa: ASSEALYGYT